This T cell receptor beta chain was captured in a study of blood T cell repertoires in COVID-19. The method was immunoSEQ multiplex PCR; TCRdb's version includes in-frame clones alone and lacks a portion of them. The sample lists about 200,000 clones, about 90% seen once, with 2% to 2.5% in the top ten. Sequencing was carried out using peripheral blood. The clonotype was recovered from a woman between 45 and 65 years old with acute or convalescent COVID-19.

This CDR3 reads CASSADWGLAGLAKNIQYF. CDR3 nucleotide sequence: TGTGCCAGCAGCGCCGACTGGGGACTAGCGGGCCTAGCCAAAAACATTCAGTACTTC. The chain joins TRBV7-2 to TRBJ2-4, with TRBD2 identical over 12 bases. Germline lookup yields CDR1 SGHTA and CDR2 FQGNSA. There are 19 residues in the CDR3. Trimming at V came to 5 bases and at J to 0 bases, leaving 11 bases not matched to a gene.